Sequencing of this TCR beta chain was carried out in a study of cytomegalovirus exposure and HLA in healthy donors. The donors comprised healthy bone marrow donors. CDR3 size: 15 residues. Germline values: CDR1 ENHRY, CDR2 SYGVKD. The ends were cut back, 0 bases at V and 0 bases at J, with 5 bases in the middle. Study-wide results and limits: Later analysis identified a missense DCLRE1C variant that was linked to TCR beta V- and J-gene trimming.

This clone was picked up one time. Its target is not known. The primer mix had 60 Vbeta and 13 Jbeta primers. Libraries were prepared by immunoSEQ multiplex PCR; TCRdb keeps only in-frame clonotypes and omits some of them. The sample includes around 45,000 clones, roughly 76% seen only once; the top ten take 6.3%. The chain recombines TRBV10-3 with TRBJ1-4, with no clear D. Input material: PBMCs. This TCR was recovered from a young man in good health and CMV-seronegative. CDR3: CAISESSATNEKLFF. The CDR3 coding sequence is TGTGCCATCAGTGAGTCCAGTGCAACTAATGAAAAACTGTTTTTT.